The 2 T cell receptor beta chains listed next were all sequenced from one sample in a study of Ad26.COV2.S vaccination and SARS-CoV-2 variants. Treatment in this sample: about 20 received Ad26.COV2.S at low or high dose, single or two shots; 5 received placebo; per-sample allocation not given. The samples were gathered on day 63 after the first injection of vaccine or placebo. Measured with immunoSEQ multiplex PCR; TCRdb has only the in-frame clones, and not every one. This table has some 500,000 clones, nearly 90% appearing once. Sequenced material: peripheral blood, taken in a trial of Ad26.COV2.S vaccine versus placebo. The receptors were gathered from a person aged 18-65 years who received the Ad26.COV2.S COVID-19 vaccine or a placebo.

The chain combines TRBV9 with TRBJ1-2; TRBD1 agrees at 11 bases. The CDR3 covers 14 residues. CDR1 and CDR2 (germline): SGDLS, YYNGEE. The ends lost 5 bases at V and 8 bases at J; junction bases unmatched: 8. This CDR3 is CASSDGQGARGYTF. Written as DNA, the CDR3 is TGTGCCAGCAGTGACGGACAGGGGGCGAGGGGCTACACCTTC.

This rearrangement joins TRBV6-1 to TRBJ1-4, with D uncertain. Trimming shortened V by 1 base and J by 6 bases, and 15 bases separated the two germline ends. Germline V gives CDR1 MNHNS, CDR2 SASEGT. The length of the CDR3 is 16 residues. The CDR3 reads CASSEGRVGRDEKLFF. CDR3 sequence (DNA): TGTGCCAGCAGTGAAGGGCGGGTAGGCAGAGATGAAAAACTGTTTTTT.